The clone carrying this T cell receptor beta chain was recorded at least ten times. Its target is not known. Individual cDNA molecules each carried unique molecular identifiers attached by the library. TCRdb passed the RACE reads through MiXCR, listing each CDR3 protein once. The sample includes 340,000 or so distinct CDR3 sequences, roughly 6.9% seen only once; the top ten take about 8%. Time point specified: patch test 1, 2 weeks after DPC sensitization. Treatment of the sample: therapeutic diphenylcyclopropenone sensitization with weekly scalp DPC. The data belong to a study of human T cells and chemical hapten exposure. Points from the study as a whole: Each of the donors had alopecia, so their immune responses may not resemble those of healthy people.

This CDR3 contains 13 residues. Trimming removed 7 bases from V and 1 base from J, with 9 bases in between. Germline V gene sequence: CDR1 MNHEY, CDR2 SVGEGT. The chain carries TRBV6-2 or TRBV6-3 and TRBJ2-3; a possible D gene is TRBD1 (5 bases). This material consisted of whole blood, taken in connection with sensitization to the hapten diphenylcyclopropenone (DPC). The sequence was collected from a young woman with alopecia areata. Some clones in this sample may be carry-over from other donors' samples. The CDR3, as DNA: TGTGCCAGCACCTCGACAGGCACAGATACGCAGTATTTT. Amino acids: CASTSTGTDTQYF.